The 8 T cell receptor beta chains below all came from one sample that was sequenced in a study of T cell clonality in common variable immunodeficiency. Assay: immunoSEQ multiplex PCR; the TCRdb copy retains only in-frame clones and omits some. This record lists roughly 79,000 clones, none seen once only, and the top ten clones contain approximately 0.81%. The sample taken for sequencing was peripheral blood mononuclear cells. These receptors were taken from a person aged 18 to 70 in good health.

This clone came up many times. The CDR3 is cut off 3 residues early in the read; its end comes from the germline J gene. The chain couples TRBV20-1 to TRBJ2-5; D is uncertain. Germline assignment: CDR1 DFQATT and CDR2 SNEGSKA (reference sequence). V lost 3 bases and J 4 bases, leaving 9 bases between the germline ends. There are 12 residues in the CDR3. The CDR3 reads CSASFIRETQYF. The CDR3 bases that were read are TGCAGTGCTAGTTTTATCCGAGAGACC.

This clone has at least ten counts. The read ends 3 residues before the CDR3 terminus; that terminus is restored from the germline J gene. V is TRBV12-3 or TRBV12-4 and J is TRBJ2-7; no firm D call. Trimming took off 8 bases at V and 3 bases at J, with 20 bases between the two ends. The CDR3 contains 15 residues. The covered CDR3 bases are TGTGCCAGCTCCCCCGGTACGGCCAGGTACTACGAG. Translation: CASSPGTARYYE. Given in full, the CDR3 is CASSPGTARYYEQYF.

This clone appeared many times. Read data end 3 residues before the CDR3 end; the end is taken from the germline J gene. The chain employs TRBV18 and TRBJ2-7, with 10 nucleotides matching TRBD2. The CDR3 has 16 amino acids. J lost 3 bases, V lost 0 bases, and 5 bases had no gene match. Germline CDR1 is KGHSH and CDR2 is LQKENI. The CDR3 sequence: CASSPPASGSVYEQYF. Incomplete CDR3 DNA: TGTGCCAGCTCACCACCGGCTAGCGGGAGTGTCTACGAG.

Remarks on this clone: The missing CDR3 end, 3 residues past where the read stops, is filled in from the germline J gene. The chain is built from TRBV5-1 and TRBJ1-5; TRBD1 agrees at 8 bases. Germline lookup yields CDR1 SGHRS and CDR2 YFSETQ. The length of the CDR3 is 14 residues. J was trimmed by 5 bases and V by 4 bases; bases with no gene match: 5. The CDR3 bases that were read are TGCGCCAGCAGCCCGGGACAGGAGCATCAGCCC. Amino acid sequence: CASSPGQEHQP. The whole CDR3 protein reads CASSPGQEHQPQHF.

This clone was recorded many times. The read terminates 3 residues before the CDR3 end, so the remaining end is supplied by the germline J gene. The rearrangement uses TRBV7-2 and TRBJ2-5, with TRBD1 identical over 9 bases. CDR3 length: 18 amino acids. The germline V gene has CDR1 SGHTA and CDR2 FQGNSA. The V and J ends lost 0 bases and 1 base, in that order; junction bases with no gene match: 9. The sequenced CDR3 bases are TGTGCCAGCAGCTTAGCACCCACAGGGGGCCGAGGCCAAGAGACC. Its protein product is CASSLAPTGGRGQET. The whole CDR3 region reads CASSLAPTGGRGQETQYF.

This clone was seen ten or more times. The DNA ends 3 residues before the CDR3 does, and the rest of the CDR3 is filled in from the germline J gene. V and J are TRBV6-2 or TRBV6-3 and TRBJ2-1; TRBD1 matches at 8 bases. The V gene's germline CDR1 is MNHEY and CDR2 SVGEGT. This CDR3 contains 15 residues. The V segment lost 1 base and the J segment 9 bases; nucleotides outside the gene matches: 8. CDR3 sequence reads: CASSYFQGAEGEQFF. The DNA read from the CDR3 is TGTGCCAGCAGTTACTTCCAGGGGGCAGAGGGTGAG.

This clone was counted at least ten times. The read falls 3 residues short of the CDR3 end, and the missing part is taken from the germline J gene. V and J are TRBV4-1 and TRBJ2-3; possible D gene TRBD1, 5 bases. V shed 3 bases and J shed 3 bases, with 16 bases lying between them. The CDR3 consists of 16 residues. Germline V gene data show CDR1 as MGHRA and CDR2 as YSYEKL. CDR3 bases read: TGCGCCAGCAGCCAGGATAGAGACAGAGTTACAGATACG. This encodes CASSQDRDRVTDT. The full CDR3 protein is CASSQDRDRVTDTQYF.

In its sample, this clone was seen many times. From the germline J gene comes the end of the CDR3, since the read stops 3 residues before it. The chain recombines TRBV7-9 with TRBJ2-3, with D uncertain. CDR1 and CDR2 from the germline V gene are SEHNR and FQNEAQ (reference sequence). The V end was cut by 1 base, the J end by 0 bases, with 8 bases between. CDR3 length equals 15 residues. This CDR3 reads CASSLEPGSTDTQYF. The CDR3 DNA, read in part, is TGTGCCAGCAGCTTAGAGCCGGGTAGCACAGATACG. The variable domain in full, completed from reference TRBV7-9 and TRBJ2-3, reads DTGVSQNPRHKITKRGQNVTFRCDPISEHNRLYWYRQTLGQGPEFLTYFQNEAQLEKSRLLSDRFSAERPKGSFSTLEIQRTEQGDSAMYLCASSLEPGSTDTQYFGPGTRLTVL.